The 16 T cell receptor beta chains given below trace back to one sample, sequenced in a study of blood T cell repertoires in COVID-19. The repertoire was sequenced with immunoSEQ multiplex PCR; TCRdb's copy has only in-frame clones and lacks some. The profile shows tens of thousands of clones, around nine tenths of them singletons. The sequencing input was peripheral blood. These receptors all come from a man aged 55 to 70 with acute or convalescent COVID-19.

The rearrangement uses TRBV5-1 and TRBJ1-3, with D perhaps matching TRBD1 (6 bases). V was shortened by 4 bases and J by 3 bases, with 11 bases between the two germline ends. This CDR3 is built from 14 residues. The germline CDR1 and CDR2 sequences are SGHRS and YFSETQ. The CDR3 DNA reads TGCGCCAGCAGCCGGGCAGGGGTTGGAAACACCATATATTTT. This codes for CASSRAGVGNTIYF. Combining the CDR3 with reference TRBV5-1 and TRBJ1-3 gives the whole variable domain KAGVTQTPRYLIKTRGQQVTLSCSPISGHRSVSWYQQTPGQGLQFLFEYFSETQRNKGNFPGRFSGRQFSNSRSEMNVSTLELGDSALYLCASSRAGVGNTIYFGEGSWLTVV.

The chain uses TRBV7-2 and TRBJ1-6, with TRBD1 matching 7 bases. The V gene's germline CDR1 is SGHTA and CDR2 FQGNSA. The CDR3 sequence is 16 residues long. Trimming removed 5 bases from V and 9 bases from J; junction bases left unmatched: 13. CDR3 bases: TGTGCCAGCAGCCCCGACGGTGGGACAGTTGGTTCACCCCTCCACTTT. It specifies CASSPDGGTVGSPLHF.

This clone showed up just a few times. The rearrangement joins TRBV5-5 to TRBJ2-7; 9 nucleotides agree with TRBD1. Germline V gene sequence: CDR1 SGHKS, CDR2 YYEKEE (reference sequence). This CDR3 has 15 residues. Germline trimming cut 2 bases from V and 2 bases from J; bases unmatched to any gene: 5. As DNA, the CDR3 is TGTGCCAGCAGCTTCGGAACAGGGGGCACCTACGAGCAGTACTTC. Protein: CASSFGTGGTYEQYF.

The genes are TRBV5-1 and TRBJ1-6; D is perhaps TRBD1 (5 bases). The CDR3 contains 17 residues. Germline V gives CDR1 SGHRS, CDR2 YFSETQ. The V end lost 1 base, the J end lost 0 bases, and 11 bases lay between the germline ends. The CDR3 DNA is TGCGCCAGCAGCTTGTCCGGGGGTAGCTCCTATAATTCACCCCTCCACTTT. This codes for CASSLSGGSSYNSPLHF.

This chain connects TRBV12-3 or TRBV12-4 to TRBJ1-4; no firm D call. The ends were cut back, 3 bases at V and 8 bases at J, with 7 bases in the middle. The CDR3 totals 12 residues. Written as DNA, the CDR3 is TGTGCCAGCAGTTTTTTAGCAGAAAAACTGTTTTTT. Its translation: CASSFLAEKLFF.

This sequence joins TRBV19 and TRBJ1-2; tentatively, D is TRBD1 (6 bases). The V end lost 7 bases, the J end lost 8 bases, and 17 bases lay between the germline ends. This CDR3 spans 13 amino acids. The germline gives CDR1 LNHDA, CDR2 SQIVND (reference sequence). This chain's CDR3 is CASTLTGTRGYTF. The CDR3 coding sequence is TGTGCCAGTACCCTAACAGGGACGCGGGGCTACACCTTC.

CDR3 region: CSPTRDTEAFF. In DNA form, the CDR3 reads TGCAGCCCTACGCGGGACACTGAAGCTTTCTTT. The chain links TRBV20-1 to TRBJ1-1; D is unclear. Looked up from germline, CDR1 is DFQATT and CDR2 is SNEGSKA (reference sequence). This CDR3 has 11 residues.

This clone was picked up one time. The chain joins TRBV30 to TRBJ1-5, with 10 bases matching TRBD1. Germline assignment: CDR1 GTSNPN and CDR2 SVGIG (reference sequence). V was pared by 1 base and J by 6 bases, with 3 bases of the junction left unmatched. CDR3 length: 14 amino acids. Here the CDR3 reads CAWSAGQGGQPQHF. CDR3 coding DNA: TGTGCCTGGAGTGCCGGACAGGGGGGTCAGCCCCAGCATTTT.

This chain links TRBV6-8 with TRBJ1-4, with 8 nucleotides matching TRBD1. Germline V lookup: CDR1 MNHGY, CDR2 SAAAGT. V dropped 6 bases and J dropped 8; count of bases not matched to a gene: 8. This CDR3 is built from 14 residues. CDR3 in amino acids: CASSIKDRDEKLFF. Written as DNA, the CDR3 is TGTGCCAGCAGCATCAAGGACAGGGACGAAAAACTGTTTTTT.

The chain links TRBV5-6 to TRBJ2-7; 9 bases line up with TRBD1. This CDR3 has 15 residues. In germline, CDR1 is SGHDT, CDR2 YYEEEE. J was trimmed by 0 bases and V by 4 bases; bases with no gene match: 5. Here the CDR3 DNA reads TGTGCCAGCAGCCGCGGACAGGGGAGCTCCTACGAGCAGTACTTC. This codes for CASSRGQGSSYEQYF.

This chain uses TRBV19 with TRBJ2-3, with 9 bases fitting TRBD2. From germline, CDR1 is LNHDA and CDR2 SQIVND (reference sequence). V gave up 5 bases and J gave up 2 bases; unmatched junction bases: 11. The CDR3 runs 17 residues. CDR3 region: CASSPRELAGATDTQYF. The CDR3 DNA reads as TGTGCCAGTAGTCCACGAGAATTAGCGGGGGCCACAGATACGCAGTATTTT. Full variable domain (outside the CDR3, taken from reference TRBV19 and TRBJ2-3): DGGITQSPKYLFRKEGQNVTLSCEQNLNHDAMYWYRQDPGQGLRLIYYSQIVNDFQKGDIAEGYSVSREKKESFPLTVTSAQKNPTAFYLCASSPRELAGATDTQYFGPGTRLTVL.

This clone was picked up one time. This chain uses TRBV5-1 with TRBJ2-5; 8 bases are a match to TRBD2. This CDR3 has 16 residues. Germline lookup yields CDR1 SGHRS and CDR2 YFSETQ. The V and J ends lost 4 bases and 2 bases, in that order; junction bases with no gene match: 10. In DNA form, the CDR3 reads TGCGCCAGCAGCCTAGGGACTAGGCGGGGTCAAGAGACCCAGTACTTC. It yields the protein CASSLGTRRGQETQYF.

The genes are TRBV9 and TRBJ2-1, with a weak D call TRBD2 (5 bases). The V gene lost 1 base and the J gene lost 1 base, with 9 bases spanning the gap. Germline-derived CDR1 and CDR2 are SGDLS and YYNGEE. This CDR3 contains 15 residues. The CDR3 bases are TGTGCCAGCAGCGTATTCGGGGAGTCCTACAATGAGCAGTTCTTC. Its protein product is CASSVFGESYNEQFF. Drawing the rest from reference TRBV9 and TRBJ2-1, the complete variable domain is DSGVTQTPKHLITATGQRVTLRCSPRSGDLSVYWYQQSLDQGLQFLIQYYNGEERAKGNILERFSAQQFPDLHSELNLSSLELGDSALYFCASSVFGESYNEQFFGPGTRLTVL.

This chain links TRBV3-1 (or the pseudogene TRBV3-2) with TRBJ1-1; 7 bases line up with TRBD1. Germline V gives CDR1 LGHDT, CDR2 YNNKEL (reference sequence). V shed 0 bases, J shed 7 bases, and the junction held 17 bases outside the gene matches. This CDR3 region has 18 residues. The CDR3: CASSQERGGIRTGYEAFF. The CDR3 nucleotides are TGTGCCAGCAGCCAAGAGCGGGGAGGAATTAGGACAGGTTATGAAGCTTTCTTT.

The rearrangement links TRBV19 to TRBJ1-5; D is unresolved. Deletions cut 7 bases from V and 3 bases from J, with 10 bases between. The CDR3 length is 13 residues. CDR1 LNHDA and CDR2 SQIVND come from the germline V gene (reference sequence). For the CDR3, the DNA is TGTGCCAGTAAGGGAGCTTTCAATCAGCCCCAGCATTTT. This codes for CASKGAFNQPQHF.

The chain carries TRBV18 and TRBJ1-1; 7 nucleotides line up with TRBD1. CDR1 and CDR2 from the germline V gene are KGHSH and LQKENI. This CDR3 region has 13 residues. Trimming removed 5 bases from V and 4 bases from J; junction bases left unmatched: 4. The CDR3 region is CASSTTGSTEAFF. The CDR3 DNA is TGTGCCAGCTCAACGACAGGGAGCACTGAAGCTTTCTTT. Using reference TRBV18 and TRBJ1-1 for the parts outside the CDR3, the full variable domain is NAGVMQNPRHLVRRRGQEARLRCSPMKGHSHVYWYRQLPEEGLKFMVYLQKENIIDESGMPKERFSAEFPKEGPSILRIQQVVRGDSAAYFCASSTTGSTEAFFGQGTRLTVV.